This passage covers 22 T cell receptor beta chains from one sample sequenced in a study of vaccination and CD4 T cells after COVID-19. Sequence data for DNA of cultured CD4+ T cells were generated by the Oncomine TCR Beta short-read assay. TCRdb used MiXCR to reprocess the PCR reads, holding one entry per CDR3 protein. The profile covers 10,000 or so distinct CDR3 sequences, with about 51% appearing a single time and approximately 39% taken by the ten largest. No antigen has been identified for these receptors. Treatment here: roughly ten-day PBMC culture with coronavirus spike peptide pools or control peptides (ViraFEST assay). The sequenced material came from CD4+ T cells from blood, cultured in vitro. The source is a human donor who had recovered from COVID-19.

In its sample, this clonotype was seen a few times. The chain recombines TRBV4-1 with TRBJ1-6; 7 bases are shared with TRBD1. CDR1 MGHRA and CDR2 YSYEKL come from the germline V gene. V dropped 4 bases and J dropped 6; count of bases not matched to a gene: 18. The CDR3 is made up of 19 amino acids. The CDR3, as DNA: TGCGCCAGCAGCCGCACCAAGGAGGGGGCAAGGGTGGGTAATTCACCCCTCCACTTT. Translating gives CASSRTKEGARVGNSPLHF.

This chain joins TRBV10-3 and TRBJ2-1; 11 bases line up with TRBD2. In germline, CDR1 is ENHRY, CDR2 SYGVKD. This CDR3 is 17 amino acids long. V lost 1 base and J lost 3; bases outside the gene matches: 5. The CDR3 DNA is TGTGCCATCAGTGAGTTGCCTAGCGGGGGGCACTACAATGAGCAGTTCTTC. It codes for CAISELPSGGHYNEQFF.

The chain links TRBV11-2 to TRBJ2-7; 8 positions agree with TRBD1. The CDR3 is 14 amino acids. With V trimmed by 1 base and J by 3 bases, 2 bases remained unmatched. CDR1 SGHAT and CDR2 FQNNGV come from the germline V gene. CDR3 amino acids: CASSLVTGGYEQYF. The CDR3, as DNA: TGTGCCAGCAGCTTAGTTACAGGGGGCTACGAGCAGTACTTC.

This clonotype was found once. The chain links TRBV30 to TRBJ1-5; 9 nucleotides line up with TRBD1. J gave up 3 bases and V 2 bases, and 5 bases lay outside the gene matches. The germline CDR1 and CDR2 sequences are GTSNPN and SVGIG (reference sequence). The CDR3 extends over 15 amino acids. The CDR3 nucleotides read TGTGCCTGGAGTCCGGGACAGGGAAACAATCAGCCCCAGCATTTT. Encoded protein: CAWSPGQGNNQPQHF.

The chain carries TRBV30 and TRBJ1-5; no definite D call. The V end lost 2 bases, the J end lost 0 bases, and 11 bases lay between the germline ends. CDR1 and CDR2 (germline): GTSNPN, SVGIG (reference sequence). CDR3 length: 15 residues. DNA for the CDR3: TGTGCCTGGAGTATGGCCTCGCTTAGCAATCAGCCCCAGCATTTT. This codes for CAWSMASLSNQPQHF.

The CDR3: CASTAGTGGYTDTQYF. CDR3 bases: TGTGCCAGCACCGCAGGGACAGGGGGGTACACAGATACGCAGTATTTT. The rearrangement joins TRBV28 to TRBJ2-3; TRBD1 matches 11 bases. The germline gives CDR1 MDHEN, CDR2 SYDVKM. V lost 7 bases and J lost 2; bases outside the gene matches: 8. This CDR3 has 16 residues. Complete variable domain (other parts from reference TRBV28 and TRBJ2-3): DVKVTQSSRYLVKRTGEKVFLECVQDMDHENMFWYRQDPGLGLRLIYFSYDVKMKEKGDIPEGYSVSREKKERFSLILESASTNQTSMYLCASTAGTGGYTDTQYFGPGTRLTVL.

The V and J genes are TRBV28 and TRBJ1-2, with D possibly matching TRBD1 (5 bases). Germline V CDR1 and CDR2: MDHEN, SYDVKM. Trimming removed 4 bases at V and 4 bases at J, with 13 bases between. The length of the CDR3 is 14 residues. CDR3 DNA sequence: TGTGCCAGCAGTTCAGGAGGGGTGGGCTATGGCTACACCTTC. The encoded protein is CASSSGGVGYGYTF.

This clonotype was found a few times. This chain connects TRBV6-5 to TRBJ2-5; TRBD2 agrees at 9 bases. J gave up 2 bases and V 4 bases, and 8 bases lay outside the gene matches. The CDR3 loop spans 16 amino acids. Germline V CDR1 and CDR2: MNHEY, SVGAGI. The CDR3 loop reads CASSSPRLAGQETQYF. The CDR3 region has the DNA TGTGCCAGCAGTTCCCCACGGCTAGCGGGGCAAGAGACCCAGTACTTC.

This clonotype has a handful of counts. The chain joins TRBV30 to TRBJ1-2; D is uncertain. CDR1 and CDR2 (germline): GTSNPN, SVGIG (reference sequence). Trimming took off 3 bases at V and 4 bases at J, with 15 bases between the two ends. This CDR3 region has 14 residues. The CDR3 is CAWRGSSTTYGYTF. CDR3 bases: TGTGCCTGGAGGGGTAGCTCAACAACCTATGGCTACACCTTC.

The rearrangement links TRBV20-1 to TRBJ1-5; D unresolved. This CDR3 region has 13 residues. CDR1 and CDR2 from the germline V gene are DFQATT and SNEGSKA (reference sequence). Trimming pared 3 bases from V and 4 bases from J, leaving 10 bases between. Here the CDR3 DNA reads TGCAGTGCTAGTTCGACCTATAATCAGCCCCAGCATTTT. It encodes CSASSTYNQPQHF.

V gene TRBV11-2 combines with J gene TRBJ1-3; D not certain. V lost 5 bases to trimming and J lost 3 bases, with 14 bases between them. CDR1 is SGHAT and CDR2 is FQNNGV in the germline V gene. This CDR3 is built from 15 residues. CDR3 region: CASSPRTADGNTIYF. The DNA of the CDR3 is TGTGCCAGCAGCCCCCGAACTGCGGATGGAAACACCATATATTTT.

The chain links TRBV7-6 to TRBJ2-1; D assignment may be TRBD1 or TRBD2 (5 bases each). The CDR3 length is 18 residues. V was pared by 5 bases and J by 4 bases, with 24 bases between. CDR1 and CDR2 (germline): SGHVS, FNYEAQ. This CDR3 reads CASSNSYAGTRRYNEQFF. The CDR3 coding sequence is TGTGCCAGCAGCAACTCTTACGCCGGGACCCGGAGGTACAATGAGCAGTTCTTC.

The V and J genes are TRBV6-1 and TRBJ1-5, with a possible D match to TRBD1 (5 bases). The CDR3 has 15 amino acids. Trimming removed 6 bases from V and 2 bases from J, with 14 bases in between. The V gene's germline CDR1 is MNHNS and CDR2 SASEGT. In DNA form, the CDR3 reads TGTGCCAGCAGCCCCTTTTTGGGGCGCAATCAGCCCCAGCATTTT. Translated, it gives CASSPFLGRNQPQHF.

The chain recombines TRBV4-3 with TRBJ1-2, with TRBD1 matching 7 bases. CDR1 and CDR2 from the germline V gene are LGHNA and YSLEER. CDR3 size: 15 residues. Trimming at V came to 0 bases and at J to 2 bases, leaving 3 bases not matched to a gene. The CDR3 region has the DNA TGCGCCAGCAGCCAAGAAGACAGGGCGAACTATGGCTACACCTTC. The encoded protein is CASSQEDRANYGYTF.

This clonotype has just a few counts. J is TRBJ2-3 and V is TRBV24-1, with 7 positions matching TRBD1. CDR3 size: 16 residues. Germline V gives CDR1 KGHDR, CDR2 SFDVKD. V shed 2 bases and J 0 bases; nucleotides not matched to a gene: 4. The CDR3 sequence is CATSDSRQGSTDTQYF. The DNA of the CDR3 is TGTGCCACCAGTGATTCCCGACAGGGCAGCACAGATACGCAGTATTTT.

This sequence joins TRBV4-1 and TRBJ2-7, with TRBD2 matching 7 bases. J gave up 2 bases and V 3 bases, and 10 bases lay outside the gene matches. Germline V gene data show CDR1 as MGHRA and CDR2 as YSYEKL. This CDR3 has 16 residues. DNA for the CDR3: TGCGCCAGCAGCCAGGATTTCACTAGCGTACCCTACGAGCAGTACTTC. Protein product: CASSQDFTSVPYEQYF.

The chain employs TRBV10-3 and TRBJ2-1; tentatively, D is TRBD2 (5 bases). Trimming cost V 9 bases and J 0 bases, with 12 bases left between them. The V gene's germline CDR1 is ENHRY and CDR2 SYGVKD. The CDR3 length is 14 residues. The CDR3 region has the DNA TGTGCCATTCGCGGGCAGAGCTCCTACAATGAGCAGTTCTTC. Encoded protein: CAIRGQSSYNEQFF.

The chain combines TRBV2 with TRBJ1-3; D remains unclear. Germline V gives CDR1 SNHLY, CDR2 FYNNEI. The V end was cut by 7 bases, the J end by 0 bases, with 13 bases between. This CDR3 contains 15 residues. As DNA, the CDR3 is TGTGCCAGCACCTTAAGGCAGCTCTCTGGAAACACCATATATTTT. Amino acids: CASTLRQLSGNTIYF.

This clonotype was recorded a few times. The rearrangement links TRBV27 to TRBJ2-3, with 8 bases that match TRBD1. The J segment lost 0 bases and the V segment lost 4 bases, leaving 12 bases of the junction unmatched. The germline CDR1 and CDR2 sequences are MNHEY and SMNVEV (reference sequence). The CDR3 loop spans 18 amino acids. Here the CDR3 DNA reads TGTGCCAGCAGTTCCCCGACAGGGGTCCCTCCTAGCACAGATACGCAGTATTTT. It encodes CASSSPTGVPPSTDTQYF.

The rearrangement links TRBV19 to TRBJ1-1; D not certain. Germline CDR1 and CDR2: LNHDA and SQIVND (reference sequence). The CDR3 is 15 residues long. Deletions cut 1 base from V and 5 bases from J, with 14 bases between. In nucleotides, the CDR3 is TGTGCCAGTAGTATAGGGGGTTTGTCGCGGACTGAAGCTTTCTTT. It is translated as CASSIGGLSRTEAFF.

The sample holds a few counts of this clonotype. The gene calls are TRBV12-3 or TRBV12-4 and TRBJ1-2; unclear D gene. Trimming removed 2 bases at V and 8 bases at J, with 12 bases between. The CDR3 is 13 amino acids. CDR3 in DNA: TGTGCCAGCAGTTTACTGGGATCGGTCGGCTACACCTTC. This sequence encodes CASSLLGSVGYTF.

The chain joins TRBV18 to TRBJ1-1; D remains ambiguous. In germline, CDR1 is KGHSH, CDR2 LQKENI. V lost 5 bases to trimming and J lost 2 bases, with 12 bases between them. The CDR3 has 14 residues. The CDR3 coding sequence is TGTGCCAGCTCAACCACGCCAGATAACACTGAAGCTTTCTTT. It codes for CASSTTPDNTEAFF.